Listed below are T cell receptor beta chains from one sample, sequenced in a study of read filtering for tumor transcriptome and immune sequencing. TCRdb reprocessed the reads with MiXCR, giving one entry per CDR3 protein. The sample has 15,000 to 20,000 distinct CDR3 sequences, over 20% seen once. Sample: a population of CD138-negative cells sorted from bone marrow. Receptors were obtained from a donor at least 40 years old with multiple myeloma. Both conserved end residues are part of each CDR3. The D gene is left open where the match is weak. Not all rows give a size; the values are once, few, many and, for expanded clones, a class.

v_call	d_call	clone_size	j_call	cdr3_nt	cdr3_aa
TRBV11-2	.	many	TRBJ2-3	TGTGCCAGCAGCTTGCCTTATACAGATACGCAGTATTTT	CASSLPYTDTQYF
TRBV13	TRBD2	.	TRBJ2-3	TGTGCCAGCAGCTTAGGGACTAGCCGCACAGATACGCAGTATTTT	CASSLGTSRTDTQYF
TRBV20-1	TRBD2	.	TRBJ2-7	TGCAGTGCTAGATGGCGGGGGAAGGACTACGAGCAGTACTTC	CSARWRGKDYEQYF
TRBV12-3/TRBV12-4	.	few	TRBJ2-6	TGTGCCAGCAGCGGAACAGGGCCGGCGTCCGGGGCCAACGTCCTGACTTTC	CASSGTGPASGANVLTF
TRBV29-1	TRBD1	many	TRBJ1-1	TGCAGCGTAGCCGGGACAGGGGAAAGGTACACTGAAGCTTTCTTT	CSVAGTGERYTEAFF
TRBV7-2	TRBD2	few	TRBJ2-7	TGTGCCAGCAGCGCCTTAGCGGGCCTAGACGAGCAGTACTTC	CASSALAGLDEQYF
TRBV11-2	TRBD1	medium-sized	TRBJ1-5	TGTGCCAGCAGCAAGGACAGGGGAGGCAATCAGCCCCAGCATTTT	CASSKDRGGNQPQHF
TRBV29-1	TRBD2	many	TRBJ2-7	TGCAGCGTTCCCGGGACTAGCGATTACTACGAGCAGTACTTC	CSVPGTSDYYEQYF
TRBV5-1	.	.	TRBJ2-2	TGCGCCAGCAGCAGGGGGGCCATCGGGGAGCTGTTTTTT	CASSRGAIGELFF
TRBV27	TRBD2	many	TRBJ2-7	TGTGCCAGCAGTTGGCTAGCGGGAACTGCTGGAGGTCGCGAGCAGTACTTC	CASSWLAGTAGGREQYF
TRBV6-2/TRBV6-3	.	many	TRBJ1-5	TGTGCCAGCGGGGACGGATATCAGCCCCAGCATTTT	CASGDGYQPQHF
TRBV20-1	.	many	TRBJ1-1	TGCAGTGCTTCTACAGGGAATCTTAACACTGAAGCTTTCTTT	CSASTGNLNTEAFF
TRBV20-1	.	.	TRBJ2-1	TGCAGTGCGTCAGAGACTGGCCGAAGATACAATGAGCAGTTCTTC	CSASETGRRYNEQFF
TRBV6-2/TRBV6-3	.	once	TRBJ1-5	TGTGCCAGCAGTTATACACCGTATAGCAATCAGCCCCAGCATTTT	CASSYTPYSNQPQHF
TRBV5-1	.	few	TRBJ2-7	TGCGCCAGCAGCTTGCGGGCAGGGAGCTCCTACGAGCAGTACTTC	CASSLRAGSSYEQYF
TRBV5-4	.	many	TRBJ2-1	TGTGCCAGCAGCTTGGAGGACACACTATTCTACAATGAGCAGTTCTTC	CASSLEDTLFYNEQFF
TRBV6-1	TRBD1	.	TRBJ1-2	TGTGCCAGCAGAGGGGACAGAGAAGGCTACACCTTC	CASRGDREGYTF
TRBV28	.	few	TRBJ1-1	TGTGCCAGCAGTTTACGGGGATTGAACACTGAAGCTTTCTTT	CASSLRGLNTEAFF
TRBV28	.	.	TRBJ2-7	TGTGCCAGCAGTTTGGCAGGTGCCCACGAGCAGTACTTC	CASSLAGAHEQYF
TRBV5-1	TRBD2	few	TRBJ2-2	TGCGCCAGCAGCTTGGAACGGCGGGAGATCACCGGGGAGCTGTTTTTT	CASSLERREITGELFF
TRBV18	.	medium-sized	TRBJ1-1	TGTGCCAGCTCACTCCGGGTAACTAACACTGAAGCTTTCTTT	CASSLRVTNTEAFF
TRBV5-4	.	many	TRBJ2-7	TGTGCCAGCAGCTTCGGACCATACGAGCAGTACTTC	CASSFGPYEQYF
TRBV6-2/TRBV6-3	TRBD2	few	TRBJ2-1	TGTGCCAGCAGTTACCCCCCTACTAGCGGGAGGATGTATGAGCAGTTCTTC	CASSYPPTSGRMYEQFF
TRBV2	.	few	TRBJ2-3	TGTGCCAGCAGTAGTGGCACAGATACGCAGTATTTT	CASSSGTDTQYF
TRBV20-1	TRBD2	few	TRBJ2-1	TGCAGTGCTAGCGGGGTGGGGAGGGTCCAGGGGCAGTTCTTC	CSASGVGRVQGQFF
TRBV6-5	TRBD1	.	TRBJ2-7	TGTGCCGGCAGTCCACGACAGGGGAGCGACGAGCAGTACTTC	CAGSPRQGSDEQYF
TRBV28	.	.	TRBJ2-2	TGTGCCAGCAGTTTACGGGTGTCCGGGGAGCTGTTTTTT	CASSLRVSGELFF
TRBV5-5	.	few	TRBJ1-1	TGTGCCAGCAGCTTGCAAGGGGATCATGAAGCTTTCTTT	CASSLQGDHEAFF
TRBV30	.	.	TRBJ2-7	TGTGCCTGGAGCGGGGGCCACGAGCAGTACTTC	CAWSGGHEQYF
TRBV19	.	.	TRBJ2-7	TGTACCAGTAGTACTGCGGGAACAAGCACCTACGAGCAGTACTTC	CTSSTAGTSTYEQYF
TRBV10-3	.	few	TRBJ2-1	TGTGCCATCAGTGTTAGGGAAGGAGGCGATGAGCAGTTCTTC	CAISVREGGDEQFF